This is a list of T cell receptor beta chains from one sample in a study of preoperative IRX-2 immunotherapy in early breast cancer. Sequencing was performed with immunoSEQ multiplex PCR; in TCRdb, only in-frame clones are kept and a portion is missing. This sample has about 3,700 clones, with approximately 67% found just once. Source: tumor tissue, taken after IRX-2 immunotherapy. The receptors shown here come from a human donor with breast cancer. Each CDR3 is given with its conserved first and last residue. The order of the fields is CDR3 length, J gene, clone size, D gene, V gene, CDR3 DNA, CDR3 protein. A D gene is named only where the DNA matches it firmly. The size of a clone is reported for some rows only, either as once, few or many, or as a class for expanded clones.

15	TRBJ2-7	NA	TRBD2	TRBV5-1	TGCGCCAGCAGCTTGAGTACGGGAGGGACCTACGAGCAGTACTTC	CASSLSTGGTYEQYF
15	TRBJ2-2	large	TRBD1	TRBV11-3	TGTGCCAGCAGCTTGTCACCGAGGGGGCACGGGGAGCTGTTTTTT	CASSLSPRGHGELFF
13	TRBJ2-1	NA	TRBD1	TRBV6-8	TGTGCCATCAATCAGGGGGCGCCCAATGAGCAGTTCTTC	CAINQGAPNEQFF
17	TRBJ1-1	NA	TRBD1	TRBV6-8	TGTGCCAGCAGTTACTCGTTCCTCCGACAGGGCAGCACTGAAGCTTTCTTT	CASSYSFLRQGSTEAFF
15	TRBJ2-3	NA	NA	TRBV28	TGTGCCAGCACCCCCGCCGGGGGATCCACAGATACGCAGTATTTT	CASTPAGGSTDTQYF
17	TRBJ2-7	NA	TRBD2	TRBV6-8	TGTGCCAGCAGTGCGAACGGGAGGGGGGGAAACTCCTACGAGCAGTACTTC	CASSANGRGGNSYEQYF
15	TRBJ2-1	NA	TRBD2	TRBV28	TGTGCCAGCAGTTTAACTAGCGGGAGCTTCAATGAGCAGTTCTTC	CASSLTSGSFNEQFF
12	TRBJ1-2	large	NA	TRBV14	TGTGCCAGCAGCCAACGGACCTATGGCTACACCTTC	CASSQRTYGYTF
13	TRBJ2-2	NA	NA	TRBV10-2	TGCGCCAGCAGTGCCCGGGAGTGGGGGGAGCTGTTTTTT	CASSAREWGELFF
13	TRBJ2-6	NA	NA	TRBV29-1	TGCAGCGTACAGGGTAGTGGGGCCAACGTCCTGACTTTC	CSVQGSGANVLTF
20	TRBJ2-1	NA	TRBD2	TRBV6-8	TGTGCCAGCAGTTACCTCTCGACTAGCGGGAGTTACAGCTCCTACAATGAGCAGTTCTTC	CASSYLSTSGSYSSYNEQFF
13	TRBJ2-1	NA	TRBD2	TRBV23-1	TGCGCCAGCAGTTGGCGGGAGCCCCATGAGCAGTTCTTC	CASSWREPHEQFF
14	TRBJ1-2	NA	TRBD1	TRBV5-1	TGCGCCAGCAGCGTTGGGACAGGGATTTATGGCTACACCTTC	CASSVGTGIYGYTF